This T cell receptor beta chain stems from a study of OX40 agonist ivuxolimab in advanced cancers. Study-level information: Patients were treated with intravenous ivuxolimab, dosed at 0.01 to 10 mg/kg and infused every 2 weeks. Enrolled patients in dose escalation had cancers that were hepatocellular carcinoma, melanoma, renal cell or head and neck cancer.

Here immunoSEQ multiplex PCR was the method, and the copy in TCRdb shows in-frame clones only, minus some. The data hold some 74,000 clones, with around 90% observed a single time. The V and J ends lost 2 bases and 5 bases respectively, with 7 bases between them. The length of the CDR3 is 14 residues. The germline gives CDR1 SNHLY, CDR2 FYNNEI. With baseline, cycle 4 day 1, and cycle 7 day 1 as timepoints, blood was sampled. The TCR was taken from an adult with an advanced solid tumor such as melanoma, head and neck, liver or kidney cancer. The chain links TRBV2 to TRBJ1-6; the D is unclear. Sequenced material: CD4+ or CD8+ T cells sorted from blood, taken in a trial of the OX40 agonist ivuxolimab. CDR3 protein: CASSERSDNSPLHF. CDR3 bases: TGTGCCAGCAGTGAACGGTCCGATAATTCACCCCTCCACTTT.